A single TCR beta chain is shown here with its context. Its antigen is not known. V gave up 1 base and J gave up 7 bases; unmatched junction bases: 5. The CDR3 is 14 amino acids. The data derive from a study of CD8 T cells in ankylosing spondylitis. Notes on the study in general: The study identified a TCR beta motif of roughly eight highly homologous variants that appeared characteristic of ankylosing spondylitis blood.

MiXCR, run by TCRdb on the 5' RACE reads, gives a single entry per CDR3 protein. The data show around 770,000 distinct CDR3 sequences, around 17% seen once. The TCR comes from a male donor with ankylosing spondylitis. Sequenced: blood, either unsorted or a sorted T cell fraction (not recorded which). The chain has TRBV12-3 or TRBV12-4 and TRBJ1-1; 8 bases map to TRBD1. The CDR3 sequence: CASSLGQGYDEAFF. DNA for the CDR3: TGTGCCAGCAGTTTAGGACAGGGGTATGATGAAGCTTTCTTT.